The entry below describes one TCR beta chain. The assay was immunoSEQ multiplex PCR, and TCRdb's table has in-frame clones only and misses some. The data contain some 2,100,000 clones, approximately 94% of them singletons. This sample is drawn from a study of shared clonotypes between healthy human individuals. Overall study: Serving as donors were a couple of women and three men, whose ages spanned 18 to 49.

V was cut by 6 bases and J by 1 base, with 11 bases left in between. The CDR3 sequence is 14 residues long. CDR1 is MDHEN and CDR2 is SYDVKM in the germline V gene. Terminally differentiated effector memory CD45RA+ cells were excluded from the naive CD8 cells, which were CD45RO-negative and positively selected for CCR7. The J gene is TRBJ2-3, the V gene TRBV28; D call uncertain. The clonotype was recovered from a man between 18 and 29 years old in good health. Some clones in this sample may be carry-over from other donors' samples. Sequenced: naive CD8+ T cells from PBMCs. CDR3 in amino acids: CASSIERGTDTQYF. Written as DNA, the CDR3 is TGTGCCAGCAGCATTGAACGAGGCACAGATACGCAGTATTTT. Looking up the rest from reference TRBV28 and TRBJ2-3 gives the full variable domain: DVKVTQSSRYLVKRTGEKVFLECVQDMDHENMFWYRQDPGLGLRLIYFSYDVKMKEKGDIPEGYSVSREKKERFSLILESASTNQTSMYLCASSIERGTDTQYFGPGTRLTVL.